This paragraph reports one T cell receptor (beta chain). Its cognate antigen is unknown. The data stem from a study of cytomegalovirus exposure and HLA in healthy donors. Findings and caveats of the study: The authors confirmed in vitro that three CMV-associated chains were specific for CMV antigens. Listed as cytomegalovirus-associated were over 150 TCR beta chains. Available immune exposure information was restricted to CMV serostatus only.

The PCR was carried out with 60 Vbeta primers and 13 Jbeta primers. TCRdb's copy holds only in-frame clones and misses some; the assay was immunoSEQ multiplex PCR. The data hold about 140,000 clones, with roughly 76% observed a single time. Sequencing was carried out using PBMCs. The clonotype originates from a woman aged 35 to 49 in good health and CMV-seronegative.

CDR3 sequence (DNA): TGTGCCAGCAGAAATCTGACAGGGGGCCAAGAGACCCAGTACTTC. Translating it yields CASRNLTGGQETQYF. The V and J genes are TRBV7-2 and TRBJ2-5; 9 nucleotides line up with TRBD1. The V and J ends lost 6 bases and 1 base, in that order; junction bases with no gene match: 6. CDR1 and CDR2 from the germline V gene are SGHTA and FQGNSA. The CDR3 extends over 15 amino acids.